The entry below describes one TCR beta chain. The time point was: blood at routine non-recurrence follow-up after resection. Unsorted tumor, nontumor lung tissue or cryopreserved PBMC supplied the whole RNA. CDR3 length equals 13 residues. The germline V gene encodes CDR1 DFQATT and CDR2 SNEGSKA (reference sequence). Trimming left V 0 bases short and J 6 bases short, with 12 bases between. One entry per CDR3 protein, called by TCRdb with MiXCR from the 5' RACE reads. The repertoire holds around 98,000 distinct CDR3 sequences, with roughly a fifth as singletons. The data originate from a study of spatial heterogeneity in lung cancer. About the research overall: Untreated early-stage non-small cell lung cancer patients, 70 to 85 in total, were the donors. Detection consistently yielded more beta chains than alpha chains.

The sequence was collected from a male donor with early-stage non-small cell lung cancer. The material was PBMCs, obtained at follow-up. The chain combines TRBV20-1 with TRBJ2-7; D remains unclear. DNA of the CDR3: TGCAGTGCTAGAGATCTGGAGAGAAGCGAGCAGTACTTC. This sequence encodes CSARDLERSEQYF.